The clone carrying this T cell receptor beta chain was counted a single time. Its antigen is still unknown. These data originate in a study of Ad26.COV2.S vaccination and SARS-CoV-2 variants. On the study more broadly: Recipients of Ad26.COV2.S got it intramuscularly, once or twice 56 days apart. Study-level results: Placebo recipients had lower spike-specific TCR breadth than vaccine recipients.

The germline V gene has CDR1 SGHKS and CDR2 YYEKEE (reference sequence). The CDR3 consists of 15 residues. Trimming left V 6 bases short and J 3 bases short, with 16 bases between. As to treatment: around 19 received Ad26.COV2.S at low or high dose, single or two shots; about 5 received placebo; per-sample allocation not given. The study sampled participants on day 63 after the first vaccine or placebo injection. Adults aged 18-55 years in Boston included the donor. Spike of the Wuhan-strain SARS-CoV-2 was expressed by an Ad26 vector, which formed the vaccine. Some clones are missing from TCRdb's copy, which holds only in-frame ones; the method was immunoSEQ multiplex PCR. The sample includes 350,000 to 400,000 clones, 89% of them seen just once.

The starting material was peripheral blood, obtained in a trial of Ad26.COV2.S vaccine versus placebo. This TCR came from a person between 18 and 65 years old who received the Ad26.COV2.S COVID-19 vaccine or a placebo. The rearrangement links TRBV5-5 to TRBJ2-1; D is perhaps TRBD2 (5 bases). The CDR3 protein is CASTPRLGDYNEQFF. DNA for the CDR3: TGTGCCAGCACCCCCCGGCTCGGGGACTACAATGAGCAGTTCTTC.